This is a list of T cell receptor beta chains from one sample in a study of blood T cell repertoires in COVID-19. This table comes from immunoSEQ multiplex PCR, and its TCRdb copy is limited to in-frame clones, with some not included. The table shows around 700,000 clones, with 80% to 90% occurring only once. The specimen sequenced was peripheral blood. Receptors originate from a woman younger than 30 with acute or convalescent COVID-19. Both conserved end residues are part of each CDR3. A D gene is named only where the DNA matches it firmly. Not every row has a clone size; where given, it reads once, few, many or a size class.

j_call | d_call | v_call | clone_size | cdr3_nt | cdr3_aa
TRBJ1-3 | NA | TRBV28 | NA | TGTGCCAGCAGCCAAACAGAGAAAGGAAACACCATATATTTT | CASSQTEKGNTIYF
TRBJ1-1 | TRBD1 | TRBV7-9 | NA | TGTGCCAGCAGCCATTCGCTAATCACAGGGGGTAGAGACACTGAAGCTTTCTTT | CASSHSLITGGRDTEAFF
TRBJ2-7 | NA | TRBV7-2 | NA | TGTGCCAGCAGCTCGCGGGGTATCTACGAGCAGTACTTC | CASSSRGIYEQYF
TRBJ2-5 | NA | TRBV7-2 | NA | TGTGCCAGCAGCTTAGTATCACAGGGACCAGAGACCCAGTACTTC | CASSLVSQGPETQYF
TRBJ2-3 | NA | TRBV6-2/TRBV6-3 | NA | TGTGCCAGCAGTTACGGACTCTTGACAGATACGCAGTATTTT | CASSYGLLTDTQYF
TRBJ1-3 | NA | TRBV18 | NA | TGTGCCAGCTCACCACCGGCAGGGAAGGGAAACACCATATATTTT | CASSPPAGKGNTIYF
TRBJ1-4 | NA | TRBV30 | NA | TGTGCCCAGGGACACCTGAATGAAAAACTGTTTTTT | CAQGHLNEKLFF
TRBJ2-5 | TRBD1 | TRBV27 | NA | TGTGCCAGCAGTCCCGGGACAGGTCAAGAGACCCAGTACTTC | CASSPGTGQETQYF
TRBJ2-1 | NA | TRBV6-5 | NA | TGTGCCAGCAGTAAGAAAGACAGGCAGCAGTTCTTC | CASSKKDRQQFF
TRBJ2-3 | TRBD1 | TRBV2 | once | TGTGCCAGCAGTGAAGAGGGACAGGGGGCAGATACGCAGTATTTT | CASSEEGQGADTQYF
TRBJ1-4 | NA | TRBV5-5 | NA | TGTGCCAGCAGCTTGATCCCGGCAGGGCGTGAAAAACTGTTTTTT | CASSLIPAGREKLFF
TRBJ1-2 | NA | TRBV5-4 | NA | TGTGCCAGCAGCCCCGCGGGGGCCGTATCTGACTATGGCTACACCTTC | CASSPAGAVSDYGYTF
TRBJ1-3 | TRBD1 | TRBV7-2 | NA | TGTGCCAGCAAGACAGGGGGAAATTTGGGAAACACCATATATTTT | CASKTGGNLGNTIYF
TRBJ1-6 | NA | TRBV7-6 | NA | TGTGCCAGCAGCTTACGGGGAAGGGCCTATAATTCACCCCTCCACTTT | CASSLRGRAYNSPLHF
TRBJ1-1 | TRBD1 | TRBV7-2 | NA | TGTGCCAGCAGCTTATTCGGACAGGATATTGAAGCTTTCTTT | CASSLFGQDIEAFF
TRBJ2-6 | TRBD1 | TRBV5-1 | NA | TGCGCCAGCTCCGGACAGGGTAACGTCCTGACTTTC | CASSGQGNVLTF
TRBJ2-7 | TRBD2 | TRBV5-1 | few | TGCGCCAGCAGCTGGCCTATAGCGGGGGCCGCGGAAGAGCAGTACTTC | CASSWPIAGAAEEQYF
TRBJ1-6 | NA | TRBV7-9 | NA | TGTGCCAGCAGCTTAGTGAGGGAAAATTCACCCCTCCACTTT | CASSLVRENSPLHF
TRBJ2-1 | NA | TRBV18 | NA | TGTGCCAGCTCACCCCCGTCCTACAATGAGCAGTTCTTC | CASSPPSYNEQFF
TRBJ2-5 | TRBD1 | TRBV24-1 | NA | TGTGCCACCAGTGATTTGCAAGGGGGCAGGGAAGAGACCCAGTACTTC | CATSDLQGGREETQYF
TRBJ2-6 | NA | TRBV18 | NA | TGTGCCAGCTCACGACAGGAGAGCTCTGGGGCCAACGTCCTGACTTTC | CASSRQESSGANVLTF
TRBJ1-2 | NA | TRBV18 | few | TGTGCCAGCTCACCAGCGACCGCGGAGGAGGGCTACACCTTC | CASSPATAEEGYTF
TRBJ1-5 | NA | TRBV6-1 | few | TGTGCCAGCAGTGAAACCCCAGAATTTAAGCCCCAGCATTTT | CASSETPEFKPQHF
TRBJ2-7 | TRBD1 | TRBV9 | NA | TGTGCCAGCAGCGCGACAGGGTCCTTTAACTACGAGCAGTACTTC | CASSATGSFNYEQYF
TRBJ2-3 | NA | TRBV24-1 | few | TGTGCCACCAGTGATTTGGTCAGGAAAGATACGCAGTATTTT | CATSDLVRKDTQYF
TRBJ1-2 | TRBD1 | TRBV9 | NA | TGTGCCAGCAGGAGGGACAGCCGAGATGGCTACACCTTC | CASRRDSRDGYTF
TRBJ1-1 | NA | TRBV5-8 | NA | TGTGCCAGCAGCTGGGGGACACTTAACACTGAAGCTTTCTTT | CASSWGTLNTEAFF
TRBJ2-1 | NA | TRBV7-3 | NA | TGTGCCAGCAGCTTATACGGGGACTACAATGAGCAGTTCTTC | CASSLYGDYNEQFF
TRBJ1-3 | NA | TRBV30 | NA | TGTGCCTGGAGTATGGACGGGAGCTCTGGAAACACCATATATTTT | CAWSMDGSSGNTIYF
TRBJ1-5 | TRBD1 | TRBV24-1 | NA | TGTGCCACCAGTGATTCGGGACAGGTCAATCAGCCCCAGCATTTT | CATSDSGQVNQPQHF
TRBJ1-3 | NA | TRBV5-1 | NA | TGCGCCAGCAGCTTAGACACCAGCTCTGGAAACACCATATATTTT | CASSLDTSSGNTIYF
TRBJ1-1 | NA | TRBV2 | NA | TGTGCCAGCAGTGAAGCGCTTCGGCCGCGGGACACTGAAGCTTTCTTT | CASSEALRPRDTEAFF
TRBJ1-2 | TRBD1 | TRBV2 | once | TGTGCCAGCAGTGCTACGGGACAGGGGAAAGGCTACACCTTC | CASSATGQGKGYTF
TRBJ2-1 | NA | TRBV20-1 | NA | TGCAGTGCTAGCTTGAGTAGTGAGTTCTTC | CSASLSSEFF
TRBJ1-1 | TRBD1 | TRBV15 | NA | TGTGCCACCAGCCGAAAGACAGGGATTAACACTGAAGCTTTCTTT | CATSRKTGINTEAFF
TRBJ2-7 | TRBD1 | TRBV10-1 | NA | TGCGCCAGCAGCACCCGGACAGGAGGTTTCTACGAGCAGTACTTC | CASSTRTGGFYEQYF
TRBJ2-3 | NA | TRBV6-5 | NA | TGTGCCAGCAGTTCCGAGGTTTCGAGCACAGATACGCAGTATTTT | CASSSEVSSTDTQYF
TRBJ1-4 | NA | TRBV10-1 | once | TGCGCCAGCACCCCTGGGAGGGTCCGCCCTAATGAAAAACTGTTTTTT | CASTPGRVRPNEKLFF
TRBJ1-1 | TRBD1 | TRBV10-3 | NA | TGTGCCATCAGTGATACGACAGGGGGCACTGAAGCTTTCTTT | CAISDTTGGTEAFF
TRBJ2-3 | NA | TRBV24-1 | NA | TGTGCCACCAGTGATTTAAAGGGGTGGGACACAGATACGCAGTATTTT | CATSDLKGWDTDTQYF
TRBJ1-2 | NA | TRBV15 | NA | TGTGCCACCAGCGGCCACAGGGATGGCTACACCTTC | CATSGHRDGYTF
TRBJ1-2 | TRBD1 | TRBV3-1/TRBV3-2 | NA | TGTGCCAGCAGCCAAGCGCGACAGGGGGTTGGGTACACCTTC | CASSQARQGVGYTF
TRBJ1-6 | NA | TRBV7-3 | NA | TGTGCCAGCAGCTTAGACTATTATTCACCCCTCCACTTT | CASSLDYYSPLHF
TRBJ1-1 | TRBD1 | TRBV5-5 | once | TGTGCCAACAGCTTCGTGGACAGGGGGAACACTGAAGCTTTCTTT | CANSFVDRGNTEAFF
TRBJ2-7 | TRBD1 | TRBV10-2 | NA | TGCGCCAGCAGTGTTTGGAAAAAGGGGGACAGCGAGCAGTACTTC | CASSVWKKGDSEQYF
TRBJ1-4 | TRBD1 | TRBV5-8 | NA | TGTGCCAGCAGCTTAAAGACAGGGGGTTTGGAAAAACTGTTTTTT | CASSLKTGGLEKLFF
TRBJ2-1 | TRBD2 | TRBV27 | NA | TGTGCCAGCAGTTCGTCGGGACTAGTCAATGAGCAGTTCTTC | CASSSSGLVNEQFF
TRBJ2-7 | NA | TRBV23-1 | NA | TGCGCCAGCAGTCAATCGAAGGGGCCGGGCTCCTACGAGCAGTACTTC | CASSQSKGPGSYEQYF